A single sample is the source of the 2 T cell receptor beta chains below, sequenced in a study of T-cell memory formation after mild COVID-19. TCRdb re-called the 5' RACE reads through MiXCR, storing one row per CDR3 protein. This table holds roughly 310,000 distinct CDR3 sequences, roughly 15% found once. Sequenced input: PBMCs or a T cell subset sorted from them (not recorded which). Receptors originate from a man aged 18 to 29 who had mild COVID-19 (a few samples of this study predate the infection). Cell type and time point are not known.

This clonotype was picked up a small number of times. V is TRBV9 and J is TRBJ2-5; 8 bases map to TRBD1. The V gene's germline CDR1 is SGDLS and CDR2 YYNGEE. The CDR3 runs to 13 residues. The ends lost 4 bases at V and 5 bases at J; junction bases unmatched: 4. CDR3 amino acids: CASSYRTGETQYF. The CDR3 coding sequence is TGTGCCAGCAGCTACCGGACAGGGGAGACCCAGTACTTC.

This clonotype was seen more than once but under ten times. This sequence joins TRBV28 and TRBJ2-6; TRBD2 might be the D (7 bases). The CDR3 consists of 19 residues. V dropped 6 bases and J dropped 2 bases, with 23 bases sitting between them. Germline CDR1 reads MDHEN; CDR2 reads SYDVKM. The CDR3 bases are TGTGCCAGCAGCACCGTGGGAGGGGGTCTTTCAACTGGGGCCAACGTCCTGACTTTC. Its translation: CASSTVGGGLSTGANVLTF.